This T cell receptor (beta chain) was identified in a study of Graves' ophthalmopathy and Graves' hyperthyroidism. Germline CDR1 and CDR2: MDHEN and SYDVKM. This CDR3 spans 14 amino acids. Trimming took off 6 bases at V and 4 bases at J, with 15 bases between the two ends. There are many counts of this clonotype. The antigen is undetermined. Study-wide results and limits: The model predicted progression of ophthalmopathy with a sensitivity of just over 70%, and its specificity was under 75%.

Amplifying from RNA transcripts, the study obtained TCR beta CDR3 regions. The first-round RT-PCR employed HTBI primers together with the Qiagen OneStep RT-PCR kit. A multiplex PCR was then performed as the second round. TCRdb recomputed calls from the multiplex PCR reads with MiXCR, one row per CDR3 protein. The sample has 300,000 to 350,000 distinct CDR3 sequences; 15% to 20% are singletons. The chain is built from TRBV28 and TRBJ1-1; D uncertain. The sequence was collected from an adult man with Graves' ophthalmopathy. The sample was peripheral blood. Written as DNA, the CDR3 is TGTGCCAGCAGGCTAAGACGGGGTTCCACTGAAGCTTTCTTT. Translating gives CASRLRRGSTEAFF. Together with reference TRBV28 and TRBJ1-1, the CDR3 gives the full variable domain: DVKVTQSSRYLVKRTGEKVFLECVQDMDHENMFWYRQDPGLGLRLIYFSYDVKMKEKGDIPEGYSVSREKKERFSLILESASTNQTSMYLCASRLRRGSTEAFFGQGTRLTVV.